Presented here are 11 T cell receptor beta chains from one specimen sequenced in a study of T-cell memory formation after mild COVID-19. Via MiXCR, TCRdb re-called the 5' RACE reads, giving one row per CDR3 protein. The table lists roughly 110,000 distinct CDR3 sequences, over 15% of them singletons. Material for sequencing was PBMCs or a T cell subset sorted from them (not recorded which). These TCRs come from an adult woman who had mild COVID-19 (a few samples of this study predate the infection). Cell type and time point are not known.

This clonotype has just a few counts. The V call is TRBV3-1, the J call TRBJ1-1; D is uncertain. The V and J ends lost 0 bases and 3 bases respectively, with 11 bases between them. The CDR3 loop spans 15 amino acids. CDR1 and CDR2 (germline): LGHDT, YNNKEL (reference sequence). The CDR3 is CASSQEPGRDTEAFF. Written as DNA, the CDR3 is TGTGCCAGCAGCCAAGAACCAGGTAGGGACACTGAAGCTTTCTTT.

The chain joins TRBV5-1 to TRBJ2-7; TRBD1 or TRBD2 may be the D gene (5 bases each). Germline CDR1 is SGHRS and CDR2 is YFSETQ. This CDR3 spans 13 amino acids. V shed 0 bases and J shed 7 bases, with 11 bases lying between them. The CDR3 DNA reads TGCGCCAGCAGCTTGGCCGCAGGGAGTGAGCAGTACTTC. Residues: CASSLAAGSEQYF.

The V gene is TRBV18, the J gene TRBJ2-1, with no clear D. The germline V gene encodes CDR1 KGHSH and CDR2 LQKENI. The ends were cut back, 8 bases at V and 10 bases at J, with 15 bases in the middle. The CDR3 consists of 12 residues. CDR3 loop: CASDITAGEQFF. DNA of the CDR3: TGTGCCAGCGATATTACAGCTGGAGAGCAGTTCTTC.

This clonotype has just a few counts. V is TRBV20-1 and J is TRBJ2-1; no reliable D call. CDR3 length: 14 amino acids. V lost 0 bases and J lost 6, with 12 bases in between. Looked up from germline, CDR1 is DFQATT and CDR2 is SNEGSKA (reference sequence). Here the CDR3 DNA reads TGCAGTGCTAGAGATCGGCCAGAAGGCAATGAGCAGTTCTTC. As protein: CSARDRPEGNEQFF.

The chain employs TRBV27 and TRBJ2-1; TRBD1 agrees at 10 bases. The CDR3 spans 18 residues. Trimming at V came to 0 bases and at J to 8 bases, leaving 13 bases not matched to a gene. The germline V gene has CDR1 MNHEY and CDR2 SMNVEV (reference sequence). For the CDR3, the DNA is TGTGCCAGCAGTTTATCTACCTACGGGACAGGGGAAAGGTATGAGCAGTTCTTC. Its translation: CASSLSTYGTGERYEQFF.

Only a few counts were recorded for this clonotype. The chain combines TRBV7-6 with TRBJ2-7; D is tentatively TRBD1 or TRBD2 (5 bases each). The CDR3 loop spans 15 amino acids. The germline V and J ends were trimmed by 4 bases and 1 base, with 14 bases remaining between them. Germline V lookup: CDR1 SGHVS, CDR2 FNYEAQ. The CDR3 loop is CASSYQFGGSYEQYF. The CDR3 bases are TGTGCCAGCAGCTACCAGTTTGGGGGTTCCTACGAGCAGTACTTC.

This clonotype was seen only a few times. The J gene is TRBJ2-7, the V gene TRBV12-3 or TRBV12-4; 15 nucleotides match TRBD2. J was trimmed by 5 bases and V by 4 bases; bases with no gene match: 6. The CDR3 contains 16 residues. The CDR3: CASSSGGLAGGNEQYF. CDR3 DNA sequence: TGTGCCAGCAGTTCCGGGGGACTAGCGGGGGGAAACGAGCAGTACTTC.

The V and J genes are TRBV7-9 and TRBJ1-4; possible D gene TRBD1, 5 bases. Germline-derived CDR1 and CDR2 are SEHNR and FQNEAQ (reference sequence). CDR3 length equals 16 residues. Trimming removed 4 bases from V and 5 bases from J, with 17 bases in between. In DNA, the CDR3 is TGTGCCAGCAGCTCCACCCGGGACTCCTCGAATGAAAAACTGTTTTTT. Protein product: CASSSTRDSSNEKLFF.

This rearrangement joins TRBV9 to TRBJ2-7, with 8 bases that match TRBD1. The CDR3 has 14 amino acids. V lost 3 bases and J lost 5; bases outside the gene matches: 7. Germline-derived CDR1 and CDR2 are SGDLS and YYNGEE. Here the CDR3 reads CASSAGDRTHEQYF. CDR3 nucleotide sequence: TGTGCCAGCAGCGCAGGGGACAGGACCCACGAGCAGTACTTC.

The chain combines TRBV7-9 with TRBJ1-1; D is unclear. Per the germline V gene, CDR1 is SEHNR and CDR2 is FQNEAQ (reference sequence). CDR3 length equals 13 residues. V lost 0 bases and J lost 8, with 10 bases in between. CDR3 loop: CASSLAGRVEAFF. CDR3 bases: TGTGCCAGCAGCTTAGCTGGTAGGGTCGAAGCTTTCTTT.

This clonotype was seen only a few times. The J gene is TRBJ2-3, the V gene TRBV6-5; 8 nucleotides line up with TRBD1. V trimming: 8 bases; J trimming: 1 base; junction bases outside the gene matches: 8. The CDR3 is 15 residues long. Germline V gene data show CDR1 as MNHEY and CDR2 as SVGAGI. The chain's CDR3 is CASSGTGPGTDTQYF. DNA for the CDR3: TGTGCCAGCTCGGGGACAGGACCTGGCACAGATACGCAGTATTTT.